This TCR beta chain stems from a study of T cell responses to AZD1222 COVID-19 vaccine (dated by TCRdb to about 2021). Study-level background: AZD1222 recipients whose second dose came at about 4 weeks and those whose second dose came at about 12 weeks were combined into one group, since spike-specific TCR depth and breadth did not differ between the two schedules. A total of over 230 trial participants underwent TCR sequencing, of whom about 200 had received two doses of AZD1222 and around 26 had received two doses of the MenACWY control vaccine. Trial participants were enrolled into age subgroups of 18-55, 56-69 and 70-plus years, which contained about 150, 28 and 57 TCR-sequenced participants, respectively.

Reading the label with the study, this specimen's time point is: baseline before first vaccination. The vaccinee samples were drawn from two UK trials, COV001 and COV002, one of which was a single-blind randomized controlled phase 2/3 trial testing AZD1222 (ChAdOx1 nCoV-19) in healthy adults. Trial participant PBMC samples were collected at day 0 and day 28 after the second dose for TCRbeta chain sequencing. The germline V gene supplies CDR1 ENHRY and CDR2 SYGVKD. After removal of 4 bases from V and 1 base from J, the junction retains 3 bases not matched to a gene. The CDR3, from cysteine to phenylalanine, totals 14 residues. Kept here is only the CDR3 DNA, which spans 42 bases and is read in frame from base 1. Turning to this clone: The target of this receptor is not known. Base-call qualities are not available, and no considerably larger clone is one nucleotide away.

The CDR3 regions of human TCRbeta chains were subjected to immunosequencing. The authors' pipeline ran thus. TCRs in the repertoires were compared against a reference library of SARS-CoV-2-specific TCRs that had been generated with the MIRA antigen-specificity platform. Breadth was defined as the fraction of unique TCRs that were SARS-CoV-2-associated, and depth was defined as the fraction of total T cells that were SARS-CoV-2-associated. Using the MIRA data, each spike-specific TCR was assigned both to the spike region to which the TCR was reactive and to a CD4 or CD8 class. Log10-transformed breadth and depth values were compared by one-way ANOVA with Sidak's multiple comparisons tests. TCRdb provides this immuneACCESS table in a form limited to in-frame rearrangements. Some clones are lacking; in checked studies, under half of them reflect an unresolved V gene, and why the rest are absent is not known. That table is the source of V, J and clone size, and D and trimming were worked out from the DNA. The table for this sample lists around 130,000 clones; roughly 86% of them were counted only once. The top ten constitute approximately 12% of the sample.

Study-wide findings and limitations: Spike-specific TCR breadth and depth rose significantly after two AZD1222 doses compared with day 0 and with MenACWY recipients. Participants were mostly white British, with more females than males. The authors suggested clonal diversity may have been underestimated. Reportedly, almost half of the unique spike-specific TCRs recognized epitopes lying outside the regions that are mutated in the B.1.351 and B.1.1.7 variants. Because no day 14 peak-response samples were available, the repertoires could be characterized only after the peak T cell response. Vaccine-associated CD4 TCRs spanned the whole spike protein, with dominant responses in regions 160-218 and 743-854. Only five to seven AZD1222 recipients were SARS-CoV-2 seropositive at baseline, limiting conclusions about previously exposed vaccinees. In the small 56-69-year group, the increase in depth fell short of significance, most likely because of low power.

Recombination joined TRBV10-3 with TRBJ1-1, with 7 bases in between that match TRBD1. The sample in question was peripheral blood, obtained on day 0 of AZD1222 vaccination. This TCR was sampled from an adult in good health. The DNA is TGTGCCATCAGTGGGGGACAGCAGAACACTGAAGCTTTCTTT. This yields the protein CAISGGQQNTEAFF.